This T cell receptor beta chain is drawn from a study of blood T cell repertoires in COVID-19 (dated by TCRdb to the early 2020s). As for the study more broadly: Recovered participants in ImmuneRACE Cohort 3 were defined as having two consecutive negative NP/OP PCR tests, clearance from a healthcare professional, or resolution of symptoms. Collaborator samples came from the United States, Italy and Spain and covered acute and convalescent phases of COVID-19. The prospective study material was composed of cDNA or gDNA derived from T cells, B-cell-depleted T cells, or PBMCs. Subjects who had been exposed to COVID-19, were actively infected with it, or had recovered from it provided the deeply sampled blood TCRbeta repertoires that made up the dataset. The repertoires were made available in a free public database intended to serve as a resource for research on the immune response to SARS-CoV-2. The samples were drawn from two sources: the first 160 participants of the ongoing ImmuneRACE study, and 1,254 subjects contributed by 6 global collaborators. Nearly every sample came with metadata listing a de-identified subject ID, COVID-19 status, age in years and sex. Where HLA class I and class II types were available, the types were taken from metadata supplied by the sample provider, not from assay-based typing. Results and caveats for the whole study, not just this receptor: How much clinical and demographic metadata was included differed by source and by participant, and the metadata was provided uncurated.

Including the terminal cysteine and phenylalanine, the CDR3 comprises 12 residues. Only the CDR3 DNA stays, 36 bases, in frame from base 1. The CDR1 and CDR2 encoded by the germline V gene (reference sequence) are GTSNPN and SVGIG. Trimming accounts for 4 bases at V and 10 bases at J, while the number of junction bases matched to no gene is 4. In regard to this clone: The antigen it recognizes is unknown. Base qualities are not provided; no much larger clone lies one nucleotide away.

Enrolling through a virtual design, the prospective study's participants ranged in age from roughly 18 to 95 years and lived across 20 to 25 United States geographic areas. In the prospective study, participants were assigned to cohorts based on the clinical history participants reported in a screening survey and a study questionnaire. In the prospective study, mobile phlebotomists collected whole blood, serum and a nasopharyngeal or oropharyngeal swab from each participant. Over a roughly 2-month period, participants in the prospective study had the option of providing additional blood draws and questionnaires. Before DNA extraction, prospective study blood samples were shipped either frozen or at room temperature. TCRbeta CDR3 regions were amplified from genomic DNA using the immunoSEQ Assay, a bias-controlled multiplex PCR. The original methods were these. Nucleated cell counts per sample were estimated from amplification of reference gene primers within the assay. To quantify the absolute abundance of each unique TCRbeta CDR3 rearrangement, sequence reads were collapsed and filtered. For each sample, productive Simpson clonality was calculated as the square root of Simpson's diversity index over productive rearrangements. TCRdb holds this immuneACCESS table with in-frame rearrangements only. Some clones are missing; in checked studies, unresolved V genes explain under half, and the rest has no known cause. V, J and clone size were drawn from that table, and D and trimming were deduced from the DNA. The table for this sample lists 250,000 to 350,000 clones; more than 75% of them were counted only once. The top ten hold 2% to 2.5% of the sample.

The V gene is TRBV30 and the J gene is TRBJ2-1; a stretch of 10 junction bases matches TRBD2. The sequence was obtained from a woman aged 55-70 years in a cohort exposed to, infected with or recovered from COVID-19 (not recorded which). The specimen sequenced was PBMCs or T cells enriched from blood (not recorded which). DNA sequence: TGTGCCTGGACCACTAGCGGGGTCGAGCAGTTCTTC. Its protein is CAWTTSGVEQFF.